This TCR beta chain stems from a study of blood T cell repertoires in COVID-19. Study details: The samples span acute and convalescent COVID-19 from the United States, Italy and Spain. T cells, B-cell-depleted T cells, or PBMCs supplied cDNA or gDNA.

Study processing details: Nucleated cell counts were estimated from reference gene primer amplification. Data came from immunoSEQ multiplex PCR; TCRdb stores just in-frame clones and leaves some out. D and trimming come from the DNA, and the V and J calls and clone size come from that table. The table shows around 100,000 clones, with over 80% occurring only once. The germline gives CDR1 KGHDR, CDR2 SFDVKD. V lost 0 bases and J lost 4; bases outside the gene matches: 6. The CDR3 totals 16 residues. The sample taken for sequencing was peripheral blood. This clonotype was sampled from a woman in her forties or fifties with acute or convalescent COVID-19. V is TRBV24-1 and J is TRBJ2-5; 8 bases map to TRBD1. The CDR3, as DNA: TGTGCCACCAGTGATTTGCAGACAGGGGCTCTAGAGACCCAGTACTTC. Amino acid sequence: CATSDLQTGALETQYF.